The rows below give T cell receptor beta chains drawn from one sample of a study of shared T cell receptors in the human thymus. Data came from immunoSEQ multiplex PCR; TCRdb stores just in-frame clones and leaves some out. Of under 450,000 clones in the sample, just under 95% were seen once. The sample consisted of thymocytes. All receptors come from a human donor. Each CDR3 is given with its conserved first and last residue. D genes are given only for firm matches. The listing skips clone size in some rows; elsewhere it reads once, few, many or a size class.

D: TRBD2
size: once
J: TRBJ2-5
V: TRBV6-4
DNA: TGTGCCAGTACGAGCGGGCTAGCGGGAGGGCTAAAGTACTTC
CDR3: CASTSGLAGGLKYF

D: .
size: .
J: TRBJ2-1
V: TRBV28
DNA: TGTGCCAGCAGTTCGCCCCAAGGGACGGCAGATGACAATGAGCAGTTCTTC
CDR3: CASSSPQGTADDNEQFF

D: .
size: .
J: TRBJ2-4
V: TRBV7-3
DNA: TGTGCCAGCAGCTTAACGCCTCGCGCGAGCGGAGTCCGAAACATTCAGTACTTC
CDR3: CASSLTPRASGVRNIQYF

D: TRBD1
size: .
J: TRBJ2-7
V: TRBV28
DNA: TGTGCCAGCAGTTTTGGCAGGGGGCGCCGGACCCCTGAGAACGAGCAGTACTTC
CDR3: CASSFGRGRRTPENEQYF

D: .
size: .
J: TRBJ1-1
V: TRBV7-8
DNA: TGTGCCAGCAGCTTAGCTGCAGGGGCCGCGACCCTGAACACTGAAGCTTTCTTT
CDR3: CASSLAAGAATLNTEAFF

D: .
size: .
J: TRBJ2-7
V: TRBV28
DNA: TGTGCCAGCTCTTGGGGTCGCGGGACTGCTGCCTACGAGCAGTACTTC
CDR3: CASSWGRGTAAYEQYF

D: .
size: .
J: TRBJ1-4
V: TRBV14
DNA: TGTGCCAGCAGCCAACAGGGCGCAACTAATGAAAAACTGTTTTTT
CDR3: CASSQQGATNEKLFF

D: .
size: .
J: TRBJ2-1
V: TRBV7-9
DNA: TGTGCCAGCAGCTTAGTCGGGCTAGCCTACAATGAGCAGTTCTTC
CDR3: CASSLVGLAYNEQFF

D: TRBD2
size: .
J: TRBJ2-1
V: TRBV5-6
DNA: TGTGCCAGCAGCTTGTTAATGAGCGGGAGGGCGAATGAGCAGTTCTTC
CDR3: CASSLLMSGRANEQFF

D: .
size: .
J: TRBJ2-1
V: TRBV27
DNA: TGTGCCAGCAGTTTAGGAGTTTACAATGAGCAGTTCTTC
CDR3: CASSLGVYNEQFF

D: TRBD2
size: .
J: TRBJ2-5
V: TRBV7-2
DNA: TGTGCCAGCGAGGGGAGCGGGAGAGAGTGGAGGGAGACCCAGTACTTC
CDR3: CASEGSGREWRETQYF

D: TRBD1
size: .
J: TRBJ1-2
V: TRBV2
DNA: TGTGCCAGGAGATTGACAGGGGCTTCTCGGGACTATGGCTACACCTTC
CDR3: CARRLTGASRDYGYTF

D: .
size: .
J: TRBJ1-3
V: TRBV28
DNA: TGTGCCAGCAGTTTTGGTCCCCACAGGGATCGGGGAAACACCATATATTTT
CDR3: CASSFGPHRDRGNTIYF

D: TRBD2
size: .
J: TRBJ2-7
V: TRBV7-2
DNA: TGTGCCAGCAGCTTAGCGCTACTTTATAGCGGGAGAGTGGTAGGAGAGCAGTACTTC
CDR3: CASSLALLYSGRVVGEQYF

D: TRBD2
size: .
J: TRBJ2-1
V: TRBV27
DNA: TGTGCCAGCAGTCCAGAGACGGGAGGACCCAGCTCCTACAATGAGCAGTTCTTC
CDR3: CASSPETGGPSSYNEQFF

D: .
size: .
J: TRBJ2-5
V: TRBV28
DNA: TGTGCCAGCAGTTTGTGGCAGGGAATGGAGACCCAGTACTTC
CDR3: CASSLWQGMETQYF

D: TRBD1
size: .
J: TRBJ1-4
V: TRBV19
DNA: TGTGCCAGTAGCAGGCGACAGGGGGGAAGGGAAAAACTGTTTTTT
CDR3: CASSRRQGGREKLFF

D: .
size: few
J: TRBJ1-5
V: TRBV19
DNA: TGTGCCAGTAGTAAATTGCGTGTGGGGAAGGGAAATCAGCCCCAGCATTTT
CDR3: CASSKLRVGKGNQPQHF

D: .
size: .
J: TRBJ2-1
V: TRBV7-6
DNA: TGTGCCAGCAGGCTAGGACTCTTCTCCTACAATGAGCAGTTCTTC
CDR3: CASRLGLFSYNEQFF

D: TRBD1
size: .
J: TRBJ2-2
V: TRBV27
DNA: TGTGCCAGCAGTCTACTGACAGGGATATTGACCGGGGAGCTGTTTTTT
CDR3: CASSLLTGILTGELFF

D: TRBD1
size: .
J: TRBJ1-1
V: TRBV5-6
DNA: TGTGCCAGCCTGATTACTCAGGGGGCTCGGAACACTGAAGCTTTCTTT
CDR3: CASLITQGARNTEAFF

D: TRBD2
size: .
J: TRBJ2-7
V: TRBV7-9
DNA: TGTGCCAGCAGCCCCGGGAGGATAACTAGCGGAACCTACGAGCAGTACTTC
CDR3: CASSPGRITSGTYEQYF

D: .
size: .
J: TRBJ1-3
V: TRBV18
DNA: TGTGCCAGCTCCCGCCGGACCGGGGAGAGCTCTGGAAACACCATATATTTT
CDR3: CASSRRTGESSGNTIYF

D: .
size: once
J: TRBJ2-7
V: TRBV2
DNA: TGTGCCAGCAGTGGGGACCTTGACGGGGCGAAGAACGAGCAGTACTTC
CDR3: CASSGDLDGAKNEQYF

D: .
size: .
J: TRBJ1-1
V: TRBV27
DNA: TGTGCCAGCAGGCCTGGTTACGCAACCACTGAAGCTTTCTTT
CDR3: CASRPGYATTEAFF

D: TRBD1
size: .
J: TRBJ2-7
V: TRBV5-4
DNA: TGTGCCAGCAGCTCAGGGACAGGGGAAACTTACGAGCAGTACTTC
CDR3: CASSSGTGETYEQYF

D: TRBD2
size: .
J: TRBJ2-7
V: TRBV5-1
DNA: TGCGCCAGCAGCTTGCCCCCGGGCAGCCGGGGGGATTACGAGCAGTACTTC
CDR3: CASSLPPGSRGDYEQYF

D: .
size: once
J: TRBJ2-2
V: TRBV18
DNA: TGTGCCAGCTCACCGATCAAAGGGGAGCTGTTTTTT
CDR3: CASSPIKGELFF

D: .
size: .
J: TRBJ1-2
V: TRBV10-3
DNA: TGTGCCATCAAGGCGGCTACTAACTATGGCTACACCTTC
CDR3: CAIKAATNYGYTF

D: TRBD2
size: .
J: TRBJ2-4
V: TRBV7-2
DNA: TGTGCCAGCAGCCCCCGACCCCGGGGAGGGTTAGAAGTCCAAAACATTCAGTACTTC
CDR3: CASSPRPRGGLEVQNIQYF

D: TRBD1
size: .
J: TRBJ1-2
V: TRBV28
DNA: TGTGCCAGCGGGTCCGGGACAGGGATCTCCCCAATCTATGGCTACACCTTC
CDR3: CASGSGTGISPIYGYTF

D: .
size: once
J: TRBJ1-2
V: TRBV6-6
DNA: TGTGCCAGCAGTTGCTCAGAGTGTCGCTATGGCTACACCTTC
CDR3: CASSCSECRYGYTF

D: .
size: .
J: TRBJ2-7
V: TRBV15
DNA: TGTGCCACCAGCAGAGATCCAGGCAGGGTCTACTCCTACGAGCAGTACTTC
CDR3: CATSRDPGRVYSYEQYF